Listed here are 18 T cell receptor beta chains from one sample, sequenced in a study of cytomegalovirus exposure and HLA in healthy donors. This PCR relied on a set of 60 Vbeta primers and 13 Jbeta primers. Some clones are missing from TCRdb's copy, which holds only in-frame ones; the method was immunoSEQ multiplex PCR. The profile shows roughly 84,000 clones, roughly 80% of them singletons. Material: PBMCs. These TCRs come from a human donor in good health.

The rearrangement links TRBV5-1 to TRBJ2-7, with a tentative D call TRBD1 (6 bases). V lost 4 bases to trimming and J lost 7 bases, with 18 bases between them. The length of the CDR3 is 14 residues. Germline V gene sequence: CDR1 SGHRS, CDR2 YFSETQ. CDR3 loop: CASSLGGQFWEQYF. The CDR3 DNA reads TGCGCCAGCAGCCTTGGGGGACAATTTTGGGAGCAGTACTTC.

The V call is TRBV27, the J call TRBJ1-3, with D perhaps matching TRBD1 (6 bases). Trimming pared 6 bases from V and 8 bases from J, leaving 20 bases between. The CDR3 extends over 15 amino acids. Germline CDR1 and CDR2: MNHEY and SMNVEV (reference sequence). The CDR3 region has the DNA TGTGCCAGCAGCCGTTCGCGGGGGGCTCTCCACACCATATATTTT. Translation gives CASSRSRGALHTIYF.

The chain has TRBV7-9 and TRBJ1-2; D is unclear. V lost 0 bases and J lost 2, with 4 bases in between. The CDR3 runs 13 residues. CDR1 and CDR2 from the germline V gene are SEHNR and FQNEAQ (reference sequence). The CDR3 region is CASSLAQNYGYTF. The DNA for the CDR3 is TGTGCCAGCAGCTTAGCCCAGAACTATGGCTACACCTTC. The entire variable domain, with the rest obtained from reference TRBV7-9 and TRBJ1-2, is as follows: DTGVSQNPRHKITKRGQNVTFRCDPISEHNRLYWYRQTLGQGPEFLTYFQNEAQLEKSRLLSDRFSAERPKGSFSTLEIQRTEQGDSAMYLCASSLAQNYGYTFGSGTRLTVV.

This sequence joins TRBV6-1 and TRBJ1-2; the match to TRBD1 covers 7 bases. V was clipped by 4 bases and J by 6 bases; unmatched bases: 14. Per germline, CDR1 MNHNS and CDR2 SASEGT. The CDR3 totals 16 residues. DNA for the CDR3: TGTGCCAGCAGTGGGTTGACAGGGCTCAGTGGTCATGGCTACACCTTC. This codes for CASSGLTGLSGHGYTF.

This chain links TRBV5-8 with TRBJ1-2; 8 bases match TRBD1. From germline, CDR1 is SGHTS and CDR2 YDEGEE. V lost 1 base, J lost 7 bases, and 3 bases stayed unmatched. This CDR3 spans 13 amino acids. In DNA, the CDR3 is TGTGCCAGCAGCTTGTCAGGACAGGGTGGCTACACCTTC. Its translation: CASSLSGQGGYTF. Full variable domain (rest looked up from reference TRBV5-8 and TRBJ1-2): EAGVTQSPTHLIKTRGQQATLRCSPISGHTSVYWYQQALGLGLQFLLWYDEGEERNRGNFPPRFSGRQFPNYSSELNVNALELEDSALYLCASSLSGQGGYTFGSGTRLTVV.

A few counts support this clone. The V gene is TRBV6-5, the J gene TRBJ1-1, with TRBD1 matching over 7 bases. The V segment lost 0 bases and the J segment 5 bases; nucleotides outside the gene matches: 9. CDR1 MNHEY and CDR2 SVGAGI come from the germline V gene. The CDR3 is made up of 16 amino acids. The chain's CDR3 is CASSYSTGRRGTEAFF. CDR3 DNA: TGTGCCAGCAGTTACTCGACAGGGAGGCGAGGGACTGAAGCTTTCTTT.

The gene calls are TRBV10-2 and TRBJ2-3, with 11 positions matching TRBD1. This CDR3 comprises 16 residues. CDR1 and CDR2 from the germline V gene are WSHSY and SAAADI. J was trimmed by 3 bases and V by 6 bases; bases with no gene match: 8. The CDR3 reads CASRDRTGGETDTQYF. The CDR3 DNA reads as TGCGCCAGCAGAGACAGGACAGGGGGCGAAACAGATACGCAGTATTTT.

V usage is TRBV30 and J usage is TRBJ1-1; a possible D gene is TRBD1 (6 bases). The CDR3 extends over 13 amino acids. V lost 2 bases and J 1 base, leaving 8 bases between the germline ends. Germline V gene data show CDR1 as GTSNPN and CDR2 as SVGIG (reference sequence). The CDR3 reads CAWSRDTNTEAFF. The CDR3 DNA reads TGTGCCTGGAGTCGGGACACGAACACTGAAGCTTTCTTT.

The chain has TRBV5-1 and TRBJ1-1; the D is unclear. V was trimmed by 0 bases and J by 3 bases, leaving 6 bases between them. The germline gives CDR1 SGHRS, CDR2 YFSETQ. The CDR3 is 13 amino acids. DNA of the CDR3: TGCGCCAGCAGCTTGGGGCAGTACACTGAAGCTTTCTTT. It encodes CASSLGQYTEAFF. The variable domain in full, with the rest retrieved from reference TRBV5-1 and TRBJ1-1, is KAGVTQTPRYLIKTRGQQVTLSCSPISGHRSVSWYQQTPGQGLQFLFEYFSETQRNKGNFPGRFSGRQFSNSRSEMNVSTLELGDSALYLCASSLGQYTEAFFGQGTRLTVV.

The chain has TRBV9 and TRBJ2-3, with TRBD2 as a possible D gene (5 bases). V dropped 6 bases and J dropped 0 bases, with 11 bases sitting between them. CDR3 length: 14 residues. Germline assignment: CDR1 SGDLS and CDR2 YYNGEE. DNA for the CDR3: TGTGCCAGCACCCGGACGGGAAGCACAGATACGCAGTATTTT. This codes for CASTRTGSTDTQYF. Together with reference TRBV9 and TRBJ2-3, the CDR3 gives the full variable domain: DSGVTQTPKHLITATGQRVTLRCSPRSGDLSVYWYQQSLDQGLQFLIQYYNGEERAKGNILERFSAQQFPDLHSELNLSSLELGDSALYFCASTRTGSTDTQYFGPGTRLTVL.

The rearrangement uses TRBV5-1 and TRBJ2-1, with 9 positions matching TRBD2. Germline lookup yields CDR1 SGHRS and CDR2 YFSETQ. The CDR3 contains 15 residues. Losses at the gene ends were 2 bases for V and 8 bases for J; bases not matched to a gene: 8. In DNA, the CDR3 is TGCGCCAGCAGCTTTAGCGGGGGTCACGGCGATGAGCAGTTCTTC. Protein: CASSFSGGHGDEQFF.

Only a few counts were recorded for this clone. The rearrangement joins TRBV6-1 to TRBJ1-5; D is possibly TRBD1 (5 bases). Per germline, CDR1 MNHNS and CDR2 SASEGT. V was trimmed by 8 bases and J by 2 bases, leaving 13 bases between them. The CDR3 has 14 amino acids. This CDR3 reads CASLTAGGNQPQHF. CDR3 sequence (DNA): TGTGCCAGCTTGACAGCTGGTGGCAATCAGCCCCAGCATTTT.

The chain has TRBV7-8 and TRBJ2-1; TRBD2 aligns across 7 bases. Germline values: CDR1 SGHVS, CDR2 FQNEAQ. CDR3 length: 15 amino acids. V lost 4 bases, J lost 7 bases, and 10 bases stayed unmatched. CDR3 region: CASSSQYAGVNEQFF. CDR3 DNA sequence: TGTGCCAGCAGCTCCCAGTACGCGGGGGTTAATGAGCAGTTCTTC. The full variable domain, with the rest looked up from reference TRBV7-8 and TRBJ2-1, is GAGVSQSPRYKVAKRGQDVALRCDPISGHVSLFWYQQALGQGPEFLTYFQNEAQLDKSGLPSDRFFAERPEGSVSTLKIQRTQQEDSAVYLCASSSQYAGVNEQFFGPGTRLTVL.

The chain combines TRBV25-1 with TRBJ2-1; D perhaps matches TRBD1 (5 bases). V shed 2 bases and J shed 7 bases, with 18 bases lying between them. CDR3 length equals 16 residues. Germline loops: CDR1 MGHDK, CDR2 SYGVNS. The CDR3 DNA sequence: TGTGCCAGCAGTGAACGCAGGGAAGGGATAGGGAATGAGCAGTTCTTC. Its translation: CASSERREGIGNEQFF.

CDR3 nucleotides: TGCGCCAGCAGCTTGACGGGGGGAGCCGGGGAGCTGTTTTTT. This codes for CASSLTGGAGELFF. The genes are TRBV5-1 and TRBJ2-2; 7 nucleotides align to TRBD2. The germline CDR1 and CDR2 sequences are SGHRS and YFSETQ. The CDR3 contains 14 residues. V shed 1 base, J shed 6 bases, and the junction held 3 bases outside the gene matches.

The chain joins TRBV14 to TRBJ1-5; D gene unclear. Per the germline V gene, CDR1 is SGHDN and CDR2 is FVKESK. The CDR3 has 15 amino acids. Trimming stripped 2 bases from V and 4 bases from J, with 12 bases between. This chain's CDR3 is CASSQFSGQNQPQHF. The CDR3 nucleotides read TGTGCCAGCAGCCAATTTAGCGGGCAAAATCAGCCCCAGCATTTT.

V usage is TRBV4-3 and J usage is TRBJ1-2; maybe TRBD1 (6 bases). The germline gives CDR1 LGHNA, CDR2 YSLEER. The CDR3 has 17 residues. The V and J ends lost 0 bases and 3 bases respectively, with 17 bases between them. CDR3 bases: TGCGCCAGCAGCCAAGAGACCACAGGGACGGAGTACTATGGCTACACCTTC. This codes for CASSQETTGTEYYGYTF.

This rearrangement joins TRBV6-6 to TRBJ1-2; 10 bases are a match to TRBD1. CDR1 and CDR2 from the germline V gene are MNHNY and SVGAGI (reference sequence). The CDR3 spans 15 residues. V lost 5 bases to trimming and J lost 8 bases; unmatched junction nucleotides: 11. CDR3: CASSPGQGRRGGYTF. In DNA, the CDR3 is TGTGCCAGCAGTCCGGGACAGGGGAGGCGGGGAGGCTACACCTTC.